This TCR beta chain was captured in a study of T cells after yellow fever vaccination. This clonotype was counted ten times or more. TCRdb processed the 5' RACE reads anew with MiXCR; each CDR3 protein has one entry. The repertoire holds approximately 90,000 distinct CDR3 sequences, 10% to 15% seen once, with 20% to 25% in the top ten. This TCR came from a man in his late teens or twenties who received the YFV17D yellow fever vaccine. This sample comprised CD8+ T cells not binding an NS4B(214-222) dextramer, sorted from PBMCs, obtained more than 20 days after the first yellow fever vaccination.

The chain's CDR3 is CASSEGRGSSTDTQYF. The CDR3 nucleotides are TGTGCCAGCAGTGAAGGACGGGGGTCAAGCACAGATACGCAGTATTTT. The V gene is TRBV2, the J gene TRBJ2-3; tentative D call: TRBD2 (6 bases). Looked up from germline, CDR1 is SNHLY and CDR2 is FYNNEI. This CDR3 is built from 16 residues. Trimming cost V 1 base and J 0 bases, with 11 bases left between them.